These T cell receptor beta chains were read from a single sample in a study of blood T cell repertoires in COVID-19. The data were produced by immunoSEQ multiplex PCR, yet TCRdb's version contains in-frame clones alone and is incomplete. The table lists about 260,000 clones, roughly 83% of them singletons. Sequenced input: peripheral blood. The origin of the receptors is a man in his fifties or sixties who had recovered from COVID-19. The CDR3 runs from the conserved cysteine through the conserved F or W. Fields, in order: CDR3 DNA, CDR3 protein, clone size, D gene, J gene, V gene. A D gene is named only where the DNA matches it firmly. Some rows mark clone size as missing; the rest say once, few, many or name a class of expanded clone.

cdr3_nt: TGCAGTGCTAGTTCGGACAGCTACGAGCAGTACTTC
cdr3_aa: CSASSDSYEQYF
clone_size: .
d_call: .
j_call: TRBJ2-7
v_call: TRBV20-1

cdr3_nt: TGCAGTGCTAGCTACGGCGGGGTAGGGTACTTC
cdr3_aa: CSASYGGVGYF
clone_size: .
d_call: .
j_call: TRBJ2-4
v_call: TRBV20-1

cdr3_nt: TGTGCCAGCAGCCCCTCGGGACAGGGGGGACTCTACGAGCAGTACTTC
cdr3_aa: CASSPSGQGGLYEQYF
clone_size: .
d_call: TRBD1
j_call: TRBJ2-7
v_call: TRBV7-2

cdr3_nt: TGCGCCAGCAGTCGGGGGCACAATGAGCAGTTCTTC
cdr3_aa: CASSRGHNEQFF
clone_size: .
d_call: .
j_call: TRBJ2-1
v_call: TRBV23-1

cdr3_nt: TGCAGCGTCCAAAAGACAGGGGCCTCCCGTGAGCAGTTCTTC
cdr3_aa: CSVQKTGASREQFF
clone_size: .
d_call: TRBD1
j_call: TRBJ2-1
v_call: TRBV29-1

cdr3_nt: TGTGCCAGCAGCCGGAATCAGGGGGTTAATTCACCCCTCCACTTT
cdr3_aa: CASSRNQGVNSPLHF
clone_size: few
d_call: TRBD1
j_call: TRBJ1-6
v_call: TRBV5-5

cdr3_nt: TGTGCCAGCAGTTTAGGGAACAGGGTGAACACTGAAGCTTTCTTT
cdr3_aa: CASSLGNRVNTEAFF
clone_size: .
d_call: .
j_call: TRBJ1-1
v_call: TRBV28

cdr3_nt: TGCGCCAGCAGTGAGTGGGGGGAGGGCACTGAAGCTTTCTTT
cdr3_aa: CASSEWGEGTEAFF
clone_size: .
d_call: .
j_call: TRBJ1-1
v_call: TRBV10-2

cdr3_nt: TGTGCCAGCAGTGACGCGGTTGATCAGCCCCAGCATTTT
cdr3_aa: CASSDAVDQPQHF
clone_size: .
d_call: .
j_call: TRBJ1-5
v_call: TRBV6-1

cdr3_nt: TGTGCCAGCAGCATAGGACAGGGGAAGGACAATGAGCAGTTCTTC
cdr3_aa: CASSIGQGKDNEQFF
clone_size: .
d_call: TRBD1
j_call: TRBJ2-1
v_call: TRBV6-5

cdr3_nt: TGTGCCAGCAGTGACCCGGGACAGGGGGAATTCACTGAAGCTTTCTTT
cdr3_aa: CASSDPGQGEFTEAFF
clone_size: .
d_call: TRBD1
j_call: TRBJ1-1
v_call: TRBV2

cdr3_nt: TGTGCCAGTAGTCCCCGACAGGGGAAGGCCGAGCAGTACTTC
cdr3_aa: CASSPRQGKAEQYF
clone_size: .
d_call: TRBD1
j_call: TRBJ2-7
v_call: TRBV19

cdr3_nt: TGTGCCAGCAGCGCGGGACTAGGTCTTGAGCAGTTCTTC
cdr3_aa: CASSAGLGLEQFF
clone_size: once
d_call: TRBD2
j_call: TRBJ2-1
v_call: TRBV7-2

cdr3_nt: TGTGCCAGCAGCTTGGTTGCAGGGGCGTACAATGAGCAGTTCTTC
cdr3_aa: CASSLVAGAYNEQFF
clone_size: .
d_call: .
j_call: TRBJ2-1
v_call: TRBV5-6

cdr3_nt: TGTGCCAGCAGTTACGTGACCTTAGCTAACTACGAGCAGTACTTC
cdr3_aa: CASSYVTLANYEQYF
clone_size: .
d_call: .
j_call: TRBJ2-7
v_call: TRBV6-5